A few counts support the clone carrying this TCR beta chain. The time point here: week 3, after first cycle of checkpoint inhibitor. The data originate from a study of blood T cell dynamics during melanoma immunotherapy. V trimming: 4 bases; J trimming: 4 bases; junction bases outside the gene matches: 6. Germline V gene sequence: CDR1 KGHSH, CDR2 LQKENI. The CDR3 has 14 amino acids. Repertoires were generated with immunoSEQ multiplex PCR, while TCRdb's copy carries only in-frame clones and drops some. The sample lists about 10,000 clones; roughly 80% were seen once. The chain recombines TRBV18 with TRBJ1-2; TRBD1 matches at 7 bases. The source material was blood, sampled from a patient treated with checkpoint blockade. The origin of this receptor is a human donor with melanoma. This CDR3 is CASSLGTDLYGYTF. The CDR3 coding sequence is TGTGCCAGCTCACTTGGGACAGACCTCTATGGCTACACCTTC.